These 10 T cell receptor beta chains came from one sample sequenced in a study of blood T cells in healthy people across ages (dated by TCRdb to between 2014 and 2016). The library was prepared using 5' RACE. The reads were generated on an Illumina HiSeq 2500. A second PCR of about 6 to 12 cycles was run with a J-beta primer mix and a sample-barcoded 5' primer. TCRdb's own reprocessing of the public reads used fastp at Q25 and MiXCR and kept productive beta chains. CDR3 protein duplicates are merged, each entry listing the most common genes and DNA. The sample table records approximately 850,000 distinct CDR3 sequences; 58% of these occur just once. The ten largest clonotypes hold 20% to 25% of the sample. What was sequenced was blood. The receptor source for this set is a man aged 25 to 45 in good health.

This clonotype was found a few times. This chain uses TRBV29-1 with TRBJ2-7, with 7 bases fitting TRBD2. Trimming cost V 6 bases and J 3 bases; bases outside gene matches: 8. This CDR3 is built from 13 residues. CDR1 SQVTM and CDR2 ANQGSEA come from the germline V gene. The CDR3 region is CSVGGTSNYEQYF. The CDR3 coding sequence is TGCAGCGTGGGAGGGACCTCCAACTACGAGCAGTACTTC.

This clonotype was counted many times. CDR3 sequence (DNA): TGTGCCAGCAGTTACTCGTTAGGGGTCCCTAATGAGCAGTACTTC. Translation: CASSYSLGVPNEQYF. V is TRBV6-6 and J is TRBJ2-7; D might be TRBD1 (5 bases). The germline V and J ends were trimmed by 0 bases and 7 bases, with 16 bases remaining between them. The V gene's germline CDR1 is MNHNY and CDR2 SVGAGI (reference sequence). The CDR3 runs to 15 residues.

This chain joins TRBV6-6 and TRBJ1-1; tentatively, D is TRBD1 (5 bases). The CDR3 has 17 amino acids. Germline values: CDR1 MNHNY, CDR2 SVGAGI (reference sequence). The germline V and J ends were trimmed by 2 bases and 3 bases, with 19 bases remaining between them. The CDR3 DNA follows: TGTGCCAGCAGTTACGACTCCCCTTGGGGGTCGGACACTGAAGCTTTCTTT. The encoded protein is CASSYDSPWGSDTEAFF.

The genes are TRBV7-2 and TRBJ1-1; 7 bases are a match to TRBD1. V shed 1 base and J 1 base; nucleotides not matched to a gene: 3. Germline assignment: CDR1 SGHTA and CDR2 FQGNSA. The CDR3 covers 15 residues. In DNA, the CDR3 is TGTGCCAGCAGCTTAGGAGGGGGCCAGAACACTGAAGCTTTCTTT. It yields the protein CASSLGGGQNTEAFF.

V and J are TRBV28 and TRBJ2-1; D may be TRBD1 or TRBD2 (6 bases each). From germline, CDR1 is MDHEN and CDR2 SYDVKM. CDR3 length equals 13 residues. In DNA, the CDR3 is TGTGCAGGCAAGGGGGGCTCCTACAATGAGCAGTTCTTC. Encoded protein: CAGKGGSYNEQFF.

The chain employs TRBV5-6 and TRBJ2-4; D may be TRBD2 (5 bases). Looked up from germline, CDR1 is SGHDT and CDR2 is YYEEEE. Deletions cut 6 bases from V and 2 bases from J, with 12 bases between. This CDR3 is built from 14 residues. CDR3 loop: CASTAGGPKNIQYF. The CDR3, as DNA: TGTGCCAGCACCGCAGGCGGGCCCAAAAACATTCAGTACTTC.

The chain links TRBV20-1 to TRBJ2-3; no clear D gene. This CDR3 comprises 13 residues. Germline CDR1 is DFQATT and CDR2 is SNEGSKA (reference sequence). The V gene lost 0 bases and the J gene lost 6 bases, with 10 bases spanning the gap. CDR3: CSAREVGWDTQYF. The CDR3 nucleotides read TGCAGTGCTAGAGAGGTGGGGTGGGATACGCAGTATTTT.

This chain joins TRBV20-1 and TRBJ2-1; D is unresolved. This CDR3 comprises 12 residues. Trimming pared 5 bases from V and 10 bases from J, leaving 15 bases between. Germline V gene lookup returns CDR1 DFQATT and CDR2 SNEGSKA (reference sequence). The CDR3 coding sequence is TGCAGTGCTGATGCTACGCGCAAAGAGCAGTTCTTC. As protein: CSADATRKEQFF.

This clonotype was seen many times. The chain is built from TRBV29-1 and TRBJ2-3; no definite D call. The length of the CDR3 is 13 residues. The V gene lost 3 bases and the J gene lost 2 bases, with 9 bases spanning the gap. The germline gives CDR1 SQVTM, CDR2 ANQGSEA. The CDR3 sequence is CSVEYVYTDTQYF. CDR3 nucleotide sequence: TGCAGCGTTGAGTATGTTTACACAGATACGCAGTATTTT.

In its sample, this clonotype was seen a few times. The rearrangement joins TRBV4-2 to TRBJ2-7; 7 nucleotides agree with TRBD2. The CDR3 contains 16 residues. J lost 2 bases, V lost 1 base, and 8 bases had no gene match. CDR1 LGHNA and CDR2 YNFKEQ come from the germline V gene. The CDR3 loop reads CASSQGSGEGPYEQYF. CDR3 bases: TGTGCCAGCAGCCAAGGATCGGGGGAGGGCCCCTACGAGCAGTACTTC.